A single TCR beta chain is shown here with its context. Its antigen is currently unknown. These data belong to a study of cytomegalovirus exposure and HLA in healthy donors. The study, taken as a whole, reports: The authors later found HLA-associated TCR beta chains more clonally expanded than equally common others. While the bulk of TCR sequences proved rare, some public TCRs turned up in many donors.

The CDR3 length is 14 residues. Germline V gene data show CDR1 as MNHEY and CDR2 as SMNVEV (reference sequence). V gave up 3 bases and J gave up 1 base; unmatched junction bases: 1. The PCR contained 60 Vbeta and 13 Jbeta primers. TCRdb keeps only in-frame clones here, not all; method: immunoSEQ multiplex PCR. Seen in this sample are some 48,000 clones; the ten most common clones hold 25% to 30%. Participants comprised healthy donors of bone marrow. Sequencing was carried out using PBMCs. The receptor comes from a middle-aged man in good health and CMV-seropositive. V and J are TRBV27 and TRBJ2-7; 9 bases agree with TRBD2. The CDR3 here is CASSFLAGSYEQYF. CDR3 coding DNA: TGTGCCAGCAGTTTCCTAGCGGGGTCCTACGAGCAGTACTTC.